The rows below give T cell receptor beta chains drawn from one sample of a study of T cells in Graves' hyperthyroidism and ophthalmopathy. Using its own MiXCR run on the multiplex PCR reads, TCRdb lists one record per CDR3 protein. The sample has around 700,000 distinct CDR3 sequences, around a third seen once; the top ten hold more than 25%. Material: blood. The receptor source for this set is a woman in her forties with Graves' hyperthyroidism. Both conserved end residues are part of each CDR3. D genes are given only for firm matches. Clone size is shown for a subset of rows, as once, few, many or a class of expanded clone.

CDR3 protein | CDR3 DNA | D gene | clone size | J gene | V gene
CASIRRGAVSEQYF | TGTGCCAGCATCAGAAGGGGGGCCGTCTCCGAGCAGTACTTC | . | many | TRBJ2-7 | TRBV2
CASGSTGPHGYTF | TGTGCTAGTGGATCTACAGGTCCCCATGGCTACACCTTC | . | . | TRBJ1-2 | TRBV12-5
CASSFSRLAGTNEKLFF | TGTGCCAGCAGCTTCTCCAGGCTCGCAGGCACAAATGAAAAACTGTTTTTT | . | . | TRBJ1-4 | TRBV5-8
CASSSGRDYTF | TGTGCCAGTAGTTCGGGCAGGGACTACACCTTC | . | few | TRBJ1-2 | TRBV19
CATDRGGQPQHF | TGTGCCACTGACAGGGGGGGTCAGCCCCAGCATTTT | TRBD1 | . | TRBJ1-5 | TRBV6-2/TRBV6-3
CASSFSLLGLSYEQYF | TGTGCCAGCAGTTTTTCCCTCCTCGGGCTCTCCTACGAGCAGTACTTC | . | . | TRBJ2-7 | TRBV28
CASGQSYGYTF | TGTGCCAGCGGTCAGAGCTATGGCTACACCTTC | . | many | TRBJ1-2 | TRBV7-9
CASSSRDRGEAFF | TGTGCCAGCAGTTCTCGAGACAGGGGCGAAGCTTTCTTT | TRBD1 | . | TRBJ1-1 | TRBV25-1
CASSVRERKNTIYF | TGTGCCAGCAGCGTAAGAGAGAGGAAAAACACCATATATTTT | . | . | TRBJ1-3 | TRBV9
CASTRGLAESNQPQHF | TGTGCCAGCACCAGGGGCCTGGCAGAGAGCAATCAGCCCCAGCATTTT | . | . | TRBJ1-5 | TRBV6-2/TRBV6-3
CASSLVPSGGYEQYF | TGTGCCAGCAGCTTAGTCCCTAGCGGGGGGTACGAGCAGTACTTC | TRBD2 | . | TRBJ2-7 | TRBV11-2
CASSRRDNYEQYF | TGTGCCAGCAGCCGCAGGGACAACTACGAGCAGTACTTC | . | many | TRBJ2-7 | TRBV7-2
CAGVGQGPGGTEAFF | TGCGCCGGTGTGGGACAGGGACCAGGCGGCACTGAAGCTTTCTTT | TRBD1 | . | TRBJ1-1 | TRBV10-2
CSLAGTGPSYEQYF | TGCAGCTTAGCCGGGACAGGGCCGTCCTACGAGCAGTACTTC | TRBD1 | . | TRBJ2-7 | TRBV29-1
CASSFPLKFVGMNTEAFF | TGTGCCAGCAGCTTTCCGTTAAAATTTGTTGGGATGAACACTGAAGCTTTCTTT | . | . | TRBJ1-1 | TRBV5-6
CASSMSQGGGNTIYF | TGTGCCAGTAGTATGTCTCAGGGAGGTGGAAACACCATATATTTT | . | . | TRBJ1-3 | TRBV19
CASSTPPLGHNQNTEAFF | TGTGCCAGCAGTACACCCCCACTGGGACACAACCAGAACACTGAAGCTTTCTTT | . | few | TRBJ1-1 | TRBV2